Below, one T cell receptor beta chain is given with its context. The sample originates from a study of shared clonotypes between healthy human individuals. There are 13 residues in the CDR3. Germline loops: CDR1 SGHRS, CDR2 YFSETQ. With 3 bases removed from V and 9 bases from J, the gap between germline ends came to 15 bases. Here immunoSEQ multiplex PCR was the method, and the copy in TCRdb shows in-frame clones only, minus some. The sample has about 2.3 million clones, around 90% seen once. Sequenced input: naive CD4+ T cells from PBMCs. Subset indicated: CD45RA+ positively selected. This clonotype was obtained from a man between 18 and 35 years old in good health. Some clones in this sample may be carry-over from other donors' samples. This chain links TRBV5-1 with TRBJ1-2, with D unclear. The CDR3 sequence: CASSSETRVSYTF. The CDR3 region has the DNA TGCGCCAGCAGCTCCGAAACTCGGGTGAGCTACACCTTC.